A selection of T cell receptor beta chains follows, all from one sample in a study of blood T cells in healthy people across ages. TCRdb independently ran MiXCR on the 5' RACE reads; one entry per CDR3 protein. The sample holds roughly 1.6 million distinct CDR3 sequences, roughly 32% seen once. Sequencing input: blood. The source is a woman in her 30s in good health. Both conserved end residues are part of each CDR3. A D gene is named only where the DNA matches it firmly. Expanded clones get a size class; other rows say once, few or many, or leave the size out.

DNA: TGTGCCAGCAGTGACTCCTGGGTAGCGGGAGAAGAGCAGTTCTTC
CDR3: CASSDSWVAGEEQFF
D: TRBD2
J: TRBJ2-1
V: TRBV6-4
size: few

DNA: TGTGCCAGCAGCTCCCAAGTAACTAATGAAAAACTGTTTTTT
CDR3: CASSSQVTNEKLFF
D: -
J: TRBJ1-4
V: TRBV7-9
size: -

DNA: TGTGCCAGCAGCCAAGGGACAGGACTAGGGGCTCTCACGCGAGAGACCCAGTACTTC
CDR3: CASSQGTGLGALTRETQYF
D: -
J: TRBJ2-5
V: TRBV14
size: -

DNA: TGTGCCACCAGTGATGGGAGGGATCAGCCCCAGCATTTT
CDR3: CATSDGRDQPQHF
D: -
J: TRBJ1-5
V: TRBV24-1
size: few

DNA: TGTGCCAGCAGCTTCTCGGGGGCTTCCTACAATGAGCAGTTCTTC
CDR3: CASSFSGASYNEQFF
D: -
J: TRBJ2-1
V: TRBV7-9
size: many

DNA: TGTGCCAGCAGAGCTGACAGCGGAAATTCACCCCTCCACTTT
CDR3: CASRADSGNSPLHF
D: -
J: TRBJ1-6
V: TRBV6-1
size: few

DNA: TGTGCCAGCAGCCCGGGGGCTGGGACAACAACCGGGGAGCTGTTTTTT
CDR3: CASSPGAGTTTGELFF
D: -
J: TRBJ2-2
V: TRBV11-2
size: -

DNA: TGTGCCAGCAGCTTAGGGAGAGGACTAGCGGGGGCCCCAAACTCCTACGATGAGCAGTTCTTC
CDR3: CASSLGRGLAGAPNSYDEQFF
D: TRBD2
J: TRBJ2-1
V: TRBV7-6
size: -

DNA: TGCGCCAGCAGCTTGCGGGGGGGGCCGGCAGATACGCAGTATTTT
CDR3: CASSLRGGPADTQYF
D: TRBD2
J: TRBJ2-3
V: TRBV5-1
size: -

DNA: TGTGCCAGCAGCTTAGCGGGACAGAGAACCTACAATGAGCAGTTCTTC
CDR3: CASSLAGQRTYNEQFF
D: TRBD1
J: TRBJ2-1
V: TRBV7-9
size: many

DNA: TGTGCCAGCAGTTTTCTGCGGGAGGGCGGCGAGCAGTTCTTC
CDR3: CASSFLREGGEQFF
D: TRBD2
J: TRBJ2-1
V: TRBV6-2/TRBV6-3
size: -

DNA: TGTGCCAGCAGCTCGGGGGGGTCCGGACTAGCGGGAGCAGATACGCAGTATTTT
CDR3: CASSSGGSGLAGADTQYF
D: TRBD2
J: TRBJ2-3
V: TRBV7-2
size: few

DNA: TGCGCCAGCAGCCAAGAACGGGGGACAGACCTTGGGGCCAACGTCCTGACTTTC
CDR3: CASSQERGTDLGANVLTF
D: -
J: TRBJ2-6
V: TRBV4-1
size: many

DNA: TGTGCCAGCAGGTCTAGCGGGGCCTACAATGAGCAGTTCTTC
CDR3: CASRSSGAYNEQFF
D: TRBD2
J: TRBJ2-1
V: TRBV28
size: -

DNA: TGCAGTGCCTGGGGACGGACCTTAGTAGATACGCAGTATTTT
CDR3: CSAWGRTLVDTQYF
D: -
J: TRBJ2-3
V: TRBV20-1
size: few

DNA: TGTGCCATCAGTGAGAAGGATCAGCCCCAGCATTTT
CDR3: CAISEKDQPQHF
D: -
J: TRBJ1-5
V: TRBV10-3
size: few

DNA: TGTGCCAGCAGCCCTACAGGCCGCGGGGCTAACGTCCTGACTTTC
CDR3: CASSPTGRGANVLTF
D: -
J: TRBJ2-6
V: TRBV3-1
size: few

DNA: TGTGCCAGCAGTTGGGGGGACAGAGAGACCCAGTACTTC
CDR3: CASSWGDRETQYF
D: -
J: TRBJ2-5
V: TRBV12-3/TRBV12-4
size: -

DNA: TGTGCCAGCAGTTCCTTACGGGGGTCCTACACAGATACGCAGTATTTT
CDR3: CASSSLRGSYTDTQYF
D: -
J: TRBJ2-3
V: TRBV12-3/TRBV12-4
size: -